This is a list of T cell receptor beta chains from one sample in a study of blood T cells in healthy people across ages. TCRdb re-analysed the 5' RACE reads in MiXCR, keeping a single row per CDR3 protein. The sample carries some 700,000 distinct CDR3 sequences, 22% recorded once. Source material: blood. Receptors originate from a man aged 65 to 85 in good health. Each CDR3 is given with its conserved first and last residue. The D gene is left open where the match is weak. Clone size is stated in some rows and not others, as once, few, many or a class when expanded.

size	D	V	J	DNA	CDR3
few	TRBD1	TRBV12-3/TRBV12-4	TRBJ2-1	TGTGCCAGCAGTATCGGGACAGTCAATGAGCAGTTCTTC	CASSIGTVNEQFF
-	TRBD1	TRBV20-1	TRBJ1-1	TGCAGTGCTAGGTTGACAGGGATGAACACTGAAGCTTTCTTT	CSARLTGMNTEAFF
few	TRBD2	TRBV6-6	TRBJ2-1	TGTGCCAGCCGTATAGGACTAGCGGGACCAAATGAGCAGTTCTTC	CASRIGLAGPNEQFF
few	-	TRBV18	TRBJ1-4	TGTGCCAGCTCACCTTTGGCAGGACGTGCGAGGAGTGAAAAACTGTTTTTT	CASSPLAGRARSEKLFF
-	-	TRBV29-1	TRBJ1-2	TGCAGCGTTGATCGGGCACCCGATGGCTACACCTTC	CSVDRAPDGYTF
many	-	TRBV29-1	TRBJ1-3	TGCAGCGTTCGGGGGGTTGGAAACACCATATATTTT	CSVRGVGNTIYF
-	-	TRBV5-1	TRBJ2-2	TGCGCCAGCAGCGCGGTGGGGGAGCTGTTTTTT	CASSAVGELFF
-	-	TRBV20-1	TRBJ1-6	TGCAGTGCTAGAGCCCGGGACAATTCACCCCTCCACTTT	CSARARDNSPLHF
-	-	TRBV5-1	TRBJ1-1	TGCGCCAGCAGCCTAGATACGGGACGCCCGAGGACTGAAGCTTTCTTT	CASSLDTGRPRTEAFF
few	-	TRBV7-2	TRBJ2-3	TGTGCCAGCAGCTCCAACCCCAACACAGATACGCAGTATTTT	CASSSNPNTDTQYF